Presented here are 11 T cell receptor beta chains from one specimen sequenced in a study of blood T cell repertoires in COVID-19. Generated by immunoSEQ multiplex PCR, the TCRdb table keeps only in-frame clones and is missing some. This table has under 350,000 clones, 80% to 90% appearing once. Source material: PBMCs or T cells enriched from blood (not recorded which). The receptors originated from a middle-aged woman with acute COVID-19.

The chain joins TRBV6-4 to TRBJ2-2; TRBD2 is a possible D gene (6 bases). Trimming removed 10 bases from V and 7 bases from J, with 19 bases in between. The CDR3 runs 14 residues. The germline V gene has CDR1 MRHNA and CDR2 SNTAGT. The CDR3 DNA reads TGTGCCACCATGTCGTGGAGGGCCAACGGGGAGCTGTTTTTT. It codes for CATMSWRANGELFF.

This clone was detected once. This chain connects TRBV2 to TRBJ2-3, with a weak D call TRBD2 (5 bases). The CDR3 length is 14 residues. Per the germline V gene, CDR1 is SNHLY and CDR2 is FYNNEI. Trimming left V 5 bases short and J 6 bases short, with 15 bases between. CDR3 sequence (DNA): TGTGCCAGCAGTTTGAGGGCACTCACCGATACGCAGTATTTT. Its translation: CASSLRALTDTQYF.

The J gene is TRBJ2-1, the V gene TRBV7-2; the match to TRBD1 covers 7 bases. The CDR3 runs to 15 residues. J lost 4 bases, V lost 2 bases, and 5 bases had no gene match. Germline V gene data show CDR1 as SGHTA and CDR2 as FQGNSA. This CDR3 is CASSLSGQPYNEQFF. For the CDR3, the DNA is TGTGCCAGCAGCTTATCGGGACAGCCTTACAATGAGCAGTTCTTC.

The rearrangement uses TRBV7-2 and TRBJ1-2; 9 bases align to TRBD1. The CDR3 runs 15 residues. V lost 2 bases to trimming and J lost 6 bases; unmatched junction nucleotides: 7. In germline, CDR1 is SGHTA, CDR2 FQGNSA. The CDR3 DNA sequence: TGTGCCAGCAGCTTAAGCTTGACAGGGGGACATGGCTACACCTTC. Translated, it gives CASSLSLTGGHGYTF.

V is TRBV19 and J is TRBJ2-7, with 10 bases lining up with TRBD1. In germline, CDR1 is LNHDA, CDR2 SQIVND (reference sequence). J lost 1 base, V lost 4 bases, and 4 bases had no gene match. CDR3 length equals 15 residues. The CDR3 coding sequence is TGTGCCAGTAGTACCCGGGACAGGGGATCCTACGAGCAGTACTTC. Amino acids: CASSTRDRGSYEQYF. Full variable domain (missing parts from reference TRBV19 and TRBJ2-7): DGGITQSPKYLFRKEGQNVTLSCEQNLNHDAMYWYRQDPGQGLRLIYYSQIVNDFQKGDIAEGYSVSREKKESFPLTVTSAQKNPTAFYLCASSTRDRGSYEQYFGPGTRLTVT.

The count of this clone is one. The chain joins TRBV19 to TRBJ1-1, with 7 bases that match TRBD1. The germline gives CDR1 LNHDA, CDR2 SQIVND (reference sequence). There are 14 residues in the CDR3. With 7 bases clipped from V and 5 bases from J, the junction kept 10 bases outside the gene matches. The CDR3 is CASTFTGERTEAFF. DNA of the CDR3: TGTGCCAGTACCTTTACAGGGGAACGGACTGAAGCTTTCTTT.

The chain has TRBV5-1 and TRBJ2-1, with TRBD2 identical over 10 bases. CDR3 length equals 13 residues. The germline gives CDR1 SGHRS, CDR2 YFSETQ. The trim removed 7 bases at V and 10 bases at J, leaving 8 bases unmatched. The CDR3 region has the DNA TGCGCCAGCGGTGTAGCGGGAGGCATAGAGCAGTTCTTC. Translation: CASGVAGGIEQFF.

The chain links TRBV2 to TRBJ1-3; 9 bases fit TRBD1. The CDR3 spans 15 residues. The germline gives CDR1 SNHLY, CDR2 FYNNEI. V lost 4 bases and J lost 4; bases outside the gene matches: 5. For the CDR3, the DNA is TGTGCCAGCAGTGTCGACAGGGGGTGGGGAAACACCATATATTTT. It encodes CASSVDRGWGNTIYF.

The V gene is TRBV2, the J gene TRBJ1-2; 10 bases fit TRBD1. This CDR3 has 16 amino acids. Germline V gene data show CDR1 as SNHLY and CDR2 as FYNNEI. V lost 2 bases, J lost 8 bases, and 11 bases stayed unmatched. This CDR3 is CASSELELGQGGGYTF. The CDR3 bases are TGTGCCAGCAGTGAACTGGAGCTAGGACAGGGGGGCGGCTACACCTTC. Combining the CDR3 with reference TRBV2 and TRBJ1-2 gives the whole variable domain EPEVTQTPSHQVTQMGQEVILRCVPISNHLYFYWYRQILGQKVEFLVSFYNNEISEKSEIFDDQFSVERPDGSNFTLKIRSTKLEDSAMYFCASSELELGQGGGYTFGSGTRLTVV.

V is TRBV7-8 and J is TRBJ1-5; 10 nucleotides match TRBD1. Per the germline V gene, CDR1 is SGHVS and CDR2 is FQNEAQ. V lost 4 bases and J lost 5; bases outside the gene matches: 2. The CDR3 runs 14 residues. The CDR3 nucleotides read TGTGCCAGCAGCTCCGACAGGGGGCATCAGCCCCAGCATTTT. It yields the protein CASSSDRGHQPQHF.

The V gene is TRBV3-1 (or the pseudogene TRBV3-2), the J gene TRBJ2-7; TRBD1 matches at 8 bases. CDR1 LGHDT and CDR2 YNNKEL come from the germline V gene (reference sequence). The V gene end was trimmed by 4 bases and the J gene end by 2 bases; junction bases not matched to a gene: 1. The length of the CDR3 is 13 residues. The CDR3 protein is CASSLDRAYEQYF. As DNA, the CDR3 is TGTGCCAGCAGCCTGGACAGGGCCTACGAGCAGTACTTC.